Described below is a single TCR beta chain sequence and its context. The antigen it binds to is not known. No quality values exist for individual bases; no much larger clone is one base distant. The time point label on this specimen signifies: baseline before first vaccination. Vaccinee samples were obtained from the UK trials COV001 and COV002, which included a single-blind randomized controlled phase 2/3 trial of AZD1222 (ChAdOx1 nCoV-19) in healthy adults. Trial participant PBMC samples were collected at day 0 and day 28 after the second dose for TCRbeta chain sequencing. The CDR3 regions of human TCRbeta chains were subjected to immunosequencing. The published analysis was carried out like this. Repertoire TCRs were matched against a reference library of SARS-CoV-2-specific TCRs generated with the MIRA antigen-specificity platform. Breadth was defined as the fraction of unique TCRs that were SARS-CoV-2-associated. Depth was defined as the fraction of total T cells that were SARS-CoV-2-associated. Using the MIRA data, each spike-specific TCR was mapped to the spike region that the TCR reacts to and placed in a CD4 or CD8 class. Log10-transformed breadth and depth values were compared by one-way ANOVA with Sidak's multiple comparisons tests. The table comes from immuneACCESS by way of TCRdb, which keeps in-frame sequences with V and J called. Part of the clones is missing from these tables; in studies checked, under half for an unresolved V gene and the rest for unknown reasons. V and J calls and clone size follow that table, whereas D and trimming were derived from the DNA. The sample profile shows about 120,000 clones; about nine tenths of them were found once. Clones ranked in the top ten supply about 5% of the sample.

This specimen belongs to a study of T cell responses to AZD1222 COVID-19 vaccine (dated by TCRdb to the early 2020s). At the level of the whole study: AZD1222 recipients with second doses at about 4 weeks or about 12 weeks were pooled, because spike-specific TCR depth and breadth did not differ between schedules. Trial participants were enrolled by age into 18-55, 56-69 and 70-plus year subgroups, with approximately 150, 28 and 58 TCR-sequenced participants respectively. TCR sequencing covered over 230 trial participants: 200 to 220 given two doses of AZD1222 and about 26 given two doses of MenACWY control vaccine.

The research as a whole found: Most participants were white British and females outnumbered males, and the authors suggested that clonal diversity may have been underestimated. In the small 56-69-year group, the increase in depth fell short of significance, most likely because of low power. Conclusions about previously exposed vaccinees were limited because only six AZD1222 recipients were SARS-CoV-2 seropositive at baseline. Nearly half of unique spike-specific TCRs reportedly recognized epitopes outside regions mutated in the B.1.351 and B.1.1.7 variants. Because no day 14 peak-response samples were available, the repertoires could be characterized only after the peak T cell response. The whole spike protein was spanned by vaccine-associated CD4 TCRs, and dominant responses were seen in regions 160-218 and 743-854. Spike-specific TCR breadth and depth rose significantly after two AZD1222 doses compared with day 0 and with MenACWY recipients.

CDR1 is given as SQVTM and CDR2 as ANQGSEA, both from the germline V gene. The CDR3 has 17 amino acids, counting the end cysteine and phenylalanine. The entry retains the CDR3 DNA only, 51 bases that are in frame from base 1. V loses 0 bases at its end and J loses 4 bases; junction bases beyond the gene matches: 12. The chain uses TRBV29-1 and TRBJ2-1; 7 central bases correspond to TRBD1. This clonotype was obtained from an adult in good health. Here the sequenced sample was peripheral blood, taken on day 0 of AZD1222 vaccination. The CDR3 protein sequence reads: CSVEDYRGQATYNEQFF. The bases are TGCAGCGTTGAAGATTACAGGGGCCAGGCGACTTACAATGAGCAGTTCTTC.